The sequence of this T cell receptor (beta chain) was determined in a study of EBV T-cell therapy then PD-1 blockade in nasopharyngeal carcinoma. Noted treatment: AdE1-LMPpoly-expanded autologous EBV-specific T-cell therapy followed by anti-PD-1 nivolumab. V gave up 7 bases and J gave up 0 bases, with 9 bases separating them. The CDR3 sequence is 14 residues long. Germline values: CDR1 ENHRY, CDR2 SYGVKD. Generated by immunoSEQ multiplex PCR, the TCRdb table keeps only in-frame clones and is missing some. This sample carries about 22,000 clones, about four fifths of them seen once, and the ten largest clones take roughly 24%. With regard to this clone: The antigen is not known.

This receptor was obtained from a man aged 40-50 years with nasopharyngeal carcinoma. The rearrangement joins TRBV10-3 to TRBJ2-2; maybe TRBD1 (5 bases). The sample consisted of CD8+ T cells from blood, taken at day -245 from a patient whose treatment included autologous EBV-specific T cells and nivolumab. CDR3 residues: CAIKTASNTGELFF. CDR3 nucleotides: TGTGCCATCAAGACAGCCTCGAACACCGGGGAGCTGTTTTTT.